Listed below are T cell receptor beta chains from one sample, sequenced in a study of T cell repertoires in cytomegalovirus infection. From the reads, TCRdb called clonotypes with MiXCR, one entry per CDR3 protein. The sample lists about 530,000 distinct CDR3 sequences; more than 25% were seen once. Sample: PBMCs. Receptor source: a human donor in good health (CMV status not recorded). Some clones in this sample may be carry-over from other donors' samples. Each CDR3 is given with its conserved first and last residue. The D gene is left open where the match is weak. Where a row states a size, it is once, few, many or the class of an expanded clone; other rows omit it.

>few|NA|TRBV7-9|TRBJ1-5
TGTGCCAGCACCAAGTCAAATAGCAATCAGCCCCAGCATTTT
CASTKSNSNQPQHF
>large|NA|TRBV28|TRBJ1-5
TGTGCCAGCAGTCTGCTCAGGGTTTTAGGTGCGCCCCAGCATTTT
CASSLLRVLGAPQHF
>few|NA|TRBV27|TRBJ2-6
TGTGCCAGCAGTCCGGGACCTGGGGCCAACGTCCTGACTTTC
CASSPGPGANVLTF
>few|TRBD1|TRBV29-1|TRBJ2-6
TGCAGCGCCGTAGGGACAGGGGGCCCTGGGGCCAACGTCCTGACTTTC
CSAVGTGGPGANVLTF
>NA|TRBD2|TRBV7-9|TRBJ2-1
TGTGCCAGCAGCATACCCCGGGGGTTAGCGGGAGTTAACAATGAGCAGTTCTTC
CASSIPRGLAGVNNEQFF
>NA|NA|TRBV7-9|TRBJ1-1
TGTGCCAGCAGCTTAGTCACGGAGACTGAAGCTTTCTTT
CASSLVTETEAFF
>many|NA|TRBV7-2|TRBJ2-1
TGTGCCAGCAGTCTCGCGGGCCGCAGAGGTTACAATGAGCAGTTCTTC
CASSLAGRRGYNEQFF
>NA|NA|TRBV28|TRBJ2-5
TGTGCCAGCAGACTTCAGGGTGGGGAGACCCAGTACTTC
CASRLQGGETQYF
>few|NA|TRBV19|TRBJ1-5
TGTGCCACCGCCCTAGGGCAGGGAACACTTAGCAATCAGCCCCAGCATTTT
CATALGQGTLSNQPQHF
>NA|TRBD2|TRBV19|TRBJ2-1
TGTGCCAGTAGACCCCCGGGAGGGCCGAAACGAGAGAACAATGAGCAGTTCTTC
CASRPPGGPKRENNEQFF
>NA|NA|TRBV27|TRBJ2-3
TGTGCCAGCAAGGAGGAGTCCTCTCGCACAGATACGCAGTATTTT
CASKEESSRTDTQYF
>few|NA|TRBV24-1|TRBJ2-3
TGTGCCACCAGTGACCCCGGGACCAAAAGCACAGATACGCAGTATTTT
CATSDPGTKSTDTQYF
>NA|TRBD1|TRBV4-1|TRBJ1-1
TGCGCCAGCAGCCAAGCCGCGACAGGGTTTAACACTGAAGCTTTCTTT
CASSQAATGFNTEAFF
>NA|NA|TRBV11-2|TRBJ2-5
TGTGCCAGCAGCTTAGAGAGTGGTAGGGCTGTAGAGACCCAGTACTTC
CASSLESGRAVETQYF
>NA|NA|TRBV6-2/TRBV6-3|TRBJ2-1
TGTGCCAGCAGTTACACTTCTGGCGCGTTCTTC
CASSYTSGAFF
>many|NA|TRBV7-2|TRBJ2-5
TGTGCCAGCAGCTTAGGTTTCCTCCAGACCCAGTACTTC
CASSLGFLQTQYF
>few|NA|TRBV7-9|TRBJ2-5
TGTGCCAGCAGCTCTCCCCCAGACTGGTCCCAAGAGACCCAGTACTTC
CASSSPPDWSQETQYF
>NA|NA|TRBV4-2|TRBJ1-1
TGTGCCAGCAGCCAAGGCCCCTGGAGGGACGGCACTGAAGCTTTCTTT
CASSQGPWRDGTEAFF
>NA|NA|TRBV7-2|TRBJ1-6
TGTGCCAGCAGCGTGGTGGGGGGAGGTGGAAATTCACCCCTCCACTTT
CASSVVGGGGNSPLHF
>NA|NA|TRBV5-5|TRBJ1-4
TGTGCCAGCAGCCTTTTTTGGGGGCGCGACGGTGAAAAACTGTTTTTT
CASSLFWGRDGEKLFF
>NA|NA|TRBV4-3|TRBJ1-1
TGCGCCAGCAGCCCTTACGGCGCAGGGATTTACGCTGAAGCTTTCTTT
CASSPYGAGIYAEAFF
>many|TRBD2|TRBV7-2|TRBJ2-5
TGTGCCAGTCGGTGGGGGGGAGCAGAGACCCAGTACTTC
CASRWGGAETQYF
>many|TRBD2|TRBV7-9|TRBJ2-3
TGTGCCAGCAGCTTATTCTGGGACTACGAAAGCACAGATACGCAGTATTTT
CASSLFWDYESTDTQYF
>NA|NA|TRBV28|TRBJ2-1
TGTGCCAGCAGTTTGAGGGTATCGCAGTTCTTC
CASSLRVSQFF
>NA|TRBD2|TRBV27|TRBJ2-7
TGTTCCAGCAGGAAGGGACTAGCGGATTCCTACGAGCAGTACTTC
CSSRKGLADSYEQYF
>many|TRBD2|TRBV6-6|TRBJ2-7
TGTGCCAGCAGTTACCCCTCTAGCGGGAGATCCTACGAGCAGTACTTC
CASSYPSSGRSYEQYF
>NA|NA|TRBV27|TRBJ1-5
TGTGCCAGCAGATACTCTGGGGCCCCGGCGAAGAATCAGCCCCAGCATTTT
CASRYSGAPAKNQPQHF
>once|NA|TRBV28|TRBJ1-6
TGTGCCAGCAGTCCTGGGGGGCAGAGAAATTCACCCCTCCACTTT
CASSPGGQRNSPLHF
>few|TRBD2|TRBV7-8|TRBJ2-7
TGTGCCAGCGTACCCCTAGCGGGGGCTTCCTACGAGCAGTACTTC
CASVPLAGASYEQYF
>NA|NA|TRBV9|TRBJ2-1
TGTGCCAGCAGCGAGGAGGGGGAGACGTACAATGAGCAGTTCTTC
CASSEEGETYNEQFF
>NA|NA|TRBV28|TRBJ2-1
TGTGCCAGCAGTTTAGGGACTTGGAATGAGCAGTTCTTC
CASSLGTWNEQFF
>many|TRBD2|TRBV7-3|TRBJ2-1
TGTGCCAGCAGCCCCAGACTGCCTAGCGGGGGGTACAATGAGCAGTTCTTC
CASSPRLPSGGYNEQFF
>few|NA|TRBV19|TRBJ1-2
TGTGCCAGTAGTCCTCGGGACGTTTATGGCTACACCTTC
CASSPRDVYGYTF
>NA|TRBD1|TRBV4-1|TRBJ2-6
TGCGCCAGCAGCGGTAACAGGGGGCAACCCTCTGGGGCCAACGTCCTGACTTTC
CASSGNRGQPSGANVLTF
>NA|NA|TRBV29-1|TRBJ2-7
TGCAGCGCTTTATCAGGGATCTACGAGCAGTACTTC
CSALSGIYEQYF
>many|NA|TRBV7-6|TRBJ1-1
TGTGCCAGCAGCTTAGAGGGTGAAGCTTTCTTT
CASSLEGEAFF
>NA|TRBD1|TRBV6-1|TRBJ1-1
TGTGCCAGCAGGCCACAGGGGAAGAACACTGAAGCTTTCTTT
CASRPQGKNTEAFF
>few|TRBD2|TRBV6-2/TRBV6-3|TRBJ2-5
TGTGCCAGCCGACTAGCGGGACTTCAAGAGACCCAGTACTTC
CASRLAGLQETQYF
>once|NA|TRBV10-3|TRBJ1-2
TGTGCCATCGCATATGGGGGCTCGGGCAACTATGGCTACACCTTC
CAIAYGGSGNYGYTF
>few|TRBD1|TRBV19|TRBJ1-3
TGTGCCAGTAGTATTTCGAGGGGGCCCTCTGGAAACACCATATATTTT
CASSISRGPSGNTIYF
>NA|TRBD2|TRBV4-1|TRBJ2-5
TGCGCCAGCAGCTGGACACTAGCGACGGAGACCCAGTACTTC
CASSWTLATETQYF
>NA|NA|TRBV11-3|TRBJ2-3
TGTGCCAGCATTCAGGGCACAGATACGCAGTATTTT
CASIQGTDTQYF
>NA|TRBD1|TRBV28|TRBJ1-5
TGTGCCAGCAGTCAAAGAATCAGGGGGTATCAGCCCCAGCATTTT
CASSQRIRGYQPQHF
>few|NA|TRBV7-2|TRBJ2-1
TGTGCCAGCAGCATAAGGGACGTCTCCTACAATGAGCAGTTCTTC
CASSIRDVSYNEQFF
>NA|TRBD2|TRBV6-2/TRBV6-3|TRBJ2-2
TGTGCCAGCAGGCGAGCCGGGACTAGTACCGGGGAGCTGTTTTTT
CASRRAGTSTGELFF
>few|NA|TRBV7-2|TRBJ1-1
TGTGCCAGCAGCCCCCGGAGGACAGCTCTGAACACTGAAGCTTTCTTT
CASSPRRTALNTEAFF
>NA|NA|TRBV19|TRBJ2-7
TGTGCCAGTAGTATCTCAGACAATACCTACGAGCAGTACTTC
CASSISDNTYEQYF
>few|NA|TRBV7-9|TRBJ2-1
TGTGCCAGCAGCTTAGAGGCTCGACAGGGAATGGGGGGGCAGTTCTTC
CASSLEARQGMGGQFF
>NA|NA|TRBV2|TRBJ1-2
TGTGCCAGCGCGGGGGAGATTAACTATGGCTACACCTTC
CASAGEINYGYTF
>NA|TRBD2|TRBV7-8|TRBJ2-5
TGTGCCAGCAGCACAGATCGACTAGCGGGCTGGGAGACCCAGTACTTC
CASSTDRLAGWETQYF
>NA|NA|TRBV6-1|TRBJ1-5
TGTGCCAGCAGTCCCGGGACCCTCAATCAGCCCCAGCATTTT
CASSPGTLNQPQHF
>few|NA|TRBV29-1|TRBJ1-5
TGCAGCGTTGGGGGGTGGCGGGGTCAGCCCCAGCATTTT
CSVGGWRGQPQHF
>few|TRBD2|TRBV4-1|TRBJ2-1
TGCGCCAGCAAGCCTGGGACTAGCGGGAGTTACAATGAGCAGTTCTTC
CASKPGTSGSYNEQFF
>few|NA|TRBV10-3|TRBJ1-5
TGTGCCATCGGGACGGGCAATCAGCCCCAGCATTTT
CAIGTGNQPQHF
>many|NA|TRBV7-2|TRBJ2-4
TGTGCCAGCAGCTTAGGGGTTTGGGCGTTCGCAGATGTAGCCAAAAACATTCAGTACTTC
CASSLGVWAFADVAKNIQYF
>few|TRBD2|TRBV14|TRBJ2-1
TGTGCCAGCAGCCAAGATTCGCTAGCGGGAGCTGAGCAGTTCTTC
CASSQDSLAGAEQFF
>NA|TRBD2|TRBV5-1|TRBJ2-1
TGCGCCAGCAGCGCCGCTAGCGGGATCGGCAATGAGCAGTTCTTC
CASSAASGIGNEQFF
>NA|NA|TRBV12-3/TRBV12-4|TRBJ2-3
TGTGCCAGCTTCTGGGGACGGTTTGGGACAGATACGCAGTATTTT
CASFWGRFGTDTQYF
>NA|NA|TRBV25-1|TRBJ2-5
TGTGCCAGCAGTGAAAGGCCAGGGGTTACCGAGACCCAGTACTTC
CASSERPGVTETQYF
>many|NA|TRBV7-9|TRBJ2-3
TGTGCCAGCAGCCAGGACACCAGCACAGATACGCAGTATTTT
CASSQDTSTDTQYF